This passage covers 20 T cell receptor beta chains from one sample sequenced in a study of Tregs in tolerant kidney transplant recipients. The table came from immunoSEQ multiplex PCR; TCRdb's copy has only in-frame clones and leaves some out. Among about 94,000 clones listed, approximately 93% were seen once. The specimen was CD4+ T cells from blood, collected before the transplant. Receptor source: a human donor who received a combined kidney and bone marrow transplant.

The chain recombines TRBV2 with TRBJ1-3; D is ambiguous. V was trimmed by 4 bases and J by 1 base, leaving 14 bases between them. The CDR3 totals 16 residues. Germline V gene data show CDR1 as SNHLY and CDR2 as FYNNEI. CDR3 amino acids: CASSALGRHSGNTIYF. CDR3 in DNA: TGTGCCAGCAGTGCCCTTGGCAGGCATTCTGGAAACACCATATATTTT.

This chain's CDR3 is CASSRAPQEKLFF. CDR3 nucleotide sequence: TGTGCCAGCAGCCGAGCTCCACAGGAAAAACTGTTTTTT. The J gene is TRBJ1-4, the V gene TRBV11-1; D call uncertain. Per the germline V gene, CDR1 is SGHAT and CDR2 is FQDESV (reference sequence). Trimming cost V 5 bases and J 8 bases, with 12 bases left between them. CDR3 length: 13 residues.

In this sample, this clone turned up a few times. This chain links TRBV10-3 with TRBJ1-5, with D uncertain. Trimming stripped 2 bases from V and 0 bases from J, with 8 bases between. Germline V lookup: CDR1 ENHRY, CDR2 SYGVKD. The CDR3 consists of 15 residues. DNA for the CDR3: TGTGCCATCAGTGAGAATGCGGATAGCAATCAGCCCCAGCATTTT. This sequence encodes CAISENADSNQPQHF.

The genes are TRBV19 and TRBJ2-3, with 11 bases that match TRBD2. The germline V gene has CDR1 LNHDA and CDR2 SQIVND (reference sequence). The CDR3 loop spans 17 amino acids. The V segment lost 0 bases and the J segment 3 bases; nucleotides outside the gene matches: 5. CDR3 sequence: CASSIDSSGGQTDTQYF. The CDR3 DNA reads TGTGCCAGTAGTATAGACTCTAGCGGGGGGCAAACAGATACGCAGTATTTT.

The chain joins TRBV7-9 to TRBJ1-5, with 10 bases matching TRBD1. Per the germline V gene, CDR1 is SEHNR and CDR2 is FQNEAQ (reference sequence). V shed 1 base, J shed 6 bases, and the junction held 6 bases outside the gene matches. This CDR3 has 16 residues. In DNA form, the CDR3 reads TGTGCCAGCAGCTTAGGAGGGGACAGGGGTGGTCAGCCCCAGCATTTT. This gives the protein CASSLGGDRGGQPQHF.

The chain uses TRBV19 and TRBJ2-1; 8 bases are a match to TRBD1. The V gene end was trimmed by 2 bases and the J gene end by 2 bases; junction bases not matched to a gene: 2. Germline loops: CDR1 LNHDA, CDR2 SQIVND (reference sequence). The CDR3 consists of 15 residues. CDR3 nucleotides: TGTGCCAGTAGTATACAGGACAGGGCCTACAATGAGCAGTTCTTC. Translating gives CASSIQDRAYNEQFF.

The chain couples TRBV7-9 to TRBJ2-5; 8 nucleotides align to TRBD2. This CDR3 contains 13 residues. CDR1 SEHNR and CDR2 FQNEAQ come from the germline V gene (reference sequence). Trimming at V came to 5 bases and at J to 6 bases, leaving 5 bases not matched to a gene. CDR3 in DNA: TGTGCCAGCAGCCCCAGCGGGGGTCAGACCCAGTACTTC. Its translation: CASSPSGGQTQYF.

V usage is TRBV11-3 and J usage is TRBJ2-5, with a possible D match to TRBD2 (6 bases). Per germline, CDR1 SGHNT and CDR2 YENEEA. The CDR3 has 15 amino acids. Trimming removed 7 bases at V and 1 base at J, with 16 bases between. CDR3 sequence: CASTPGGFFQETQYF. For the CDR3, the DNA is TGTGCCAGCACCCCCGGGGGATTCTTCCAAGAGACCCAGTACTTC.

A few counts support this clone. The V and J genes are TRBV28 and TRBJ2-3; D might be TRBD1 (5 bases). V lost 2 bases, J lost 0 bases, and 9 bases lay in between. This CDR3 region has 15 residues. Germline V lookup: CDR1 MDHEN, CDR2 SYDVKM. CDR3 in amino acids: CASSLLRQSTDTQYF. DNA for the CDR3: TGTGCCAGCAGTTTACTGAGACAGAGCACAGATACGCAGTATTTT.

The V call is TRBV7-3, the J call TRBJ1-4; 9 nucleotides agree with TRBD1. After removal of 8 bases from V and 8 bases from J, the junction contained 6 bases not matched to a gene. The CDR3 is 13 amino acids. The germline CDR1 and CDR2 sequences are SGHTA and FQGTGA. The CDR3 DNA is TGTGCCAGCGCACAGGGGGCTGGGGAAAAACTGTTTTTT. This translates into CASAQGAGEKLFF.

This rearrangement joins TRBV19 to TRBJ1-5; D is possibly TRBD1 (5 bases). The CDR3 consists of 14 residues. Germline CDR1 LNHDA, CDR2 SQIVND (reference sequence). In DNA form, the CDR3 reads TGTGCGACCCCGTCGCGGGGGGTTAATCAGCCCCAGCATTTT. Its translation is CATPSRGVNQPQHF.

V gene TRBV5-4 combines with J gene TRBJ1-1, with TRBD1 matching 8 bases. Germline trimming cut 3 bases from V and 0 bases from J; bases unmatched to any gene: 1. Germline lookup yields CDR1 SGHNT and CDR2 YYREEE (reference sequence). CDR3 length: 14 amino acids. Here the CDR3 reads CASSWGQVNTEAFF. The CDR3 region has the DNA TGTGCCAGCAGCTGGGGACAGGTGAACACTGAAGCTTTCTTT.

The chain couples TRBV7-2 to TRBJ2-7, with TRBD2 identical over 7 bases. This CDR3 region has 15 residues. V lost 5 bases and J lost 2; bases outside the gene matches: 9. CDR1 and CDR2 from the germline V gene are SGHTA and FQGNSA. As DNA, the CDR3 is TGTGCCAGCAGCATAAGCACTAGCGACACCTACGAGCAGTACTTC. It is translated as CASSISTSDTYEQYF.

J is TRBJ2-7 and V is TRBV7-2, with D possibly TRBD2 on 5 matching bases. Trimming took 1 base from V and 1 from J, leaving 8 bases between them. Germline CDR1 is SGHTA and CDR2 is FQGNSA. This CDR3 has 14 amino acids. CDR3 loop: CASSLVTGSYEQYF. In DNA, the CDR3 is TGTGCCAGCAGCTTAGTAACGGGATCCTACGAGCAGTACTTC.

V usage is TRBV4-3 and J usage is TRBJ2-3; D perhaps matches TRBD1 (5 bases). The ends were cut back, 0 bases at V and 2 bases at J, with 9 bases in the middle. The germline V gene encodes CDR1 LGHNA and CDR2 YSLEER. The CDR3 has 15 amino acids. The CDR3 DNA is TGCGCCAGCAGCCAAGAAGGGGAACCCACAGATACGCAGTATTTT. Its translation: CASSQEGEPTDTQYF.

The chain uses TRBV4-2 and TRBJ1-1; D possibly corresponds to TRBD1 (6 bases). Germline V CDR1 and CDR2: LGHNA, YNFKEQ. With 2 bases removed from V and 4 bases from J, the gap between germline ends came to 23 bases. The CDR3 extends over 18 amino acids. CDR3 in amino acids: CASSQRVPRGYSVTEAFF. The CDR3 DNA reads TGTGCCAGCAGCCAAAGAGTACCCAGGGGATACAGCGTCACTGAAGCTTTCTTT.

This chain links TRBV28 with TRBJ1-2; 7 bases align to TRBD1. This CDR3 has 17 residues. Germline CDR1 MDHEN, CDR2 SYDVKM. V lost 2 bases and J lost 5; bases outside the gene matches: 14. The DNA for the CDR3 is TGTGCCAGCAGTTTAAGAACAGGGGTAGGAATATCGTATGGCTACACCTTC. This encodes CASSLRTGVGISYGYTF.

The CDR3 DNA sequence: TGTGCCACTGGACAGTCAACTAATTCACCCCTCCACTTT. As protein: CATGQSTNSPLHF. This sequence joins TRBV10-3 and TRBJ1-6; a possible D gene is TRBD1 (6 bases). V lost 10 bases, J lost 6 bases, and 13 bases lay in between. This CDR3 comprises 13 residues. Germline V gene sequence: CDR1 ENHRY, CDR2 SYGVKD.

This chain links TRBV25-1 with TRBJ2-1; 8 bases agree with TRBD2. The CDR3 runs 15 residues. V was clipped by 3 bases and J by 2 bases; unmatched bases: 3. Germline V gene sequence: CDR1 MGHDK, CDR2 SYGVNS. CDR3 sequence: CASSDPLAAYNEQFF. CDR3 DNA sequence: TGTGCCAGCAGTGACCCACTAGCGGCCTACAATGAGCAGTTCTTC. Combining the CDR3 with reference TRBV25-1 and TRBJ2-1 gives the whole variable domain EADIYQTPRYLVIGTGKKITLECSQTMGHDKMYWYQQDPGMELHLIHYSYGVNSTEKGDLSSESTVSRIRTEHFPLTLESARPSHTSQYLCASSDPLAAYNEQFFGPGTRLTVL.

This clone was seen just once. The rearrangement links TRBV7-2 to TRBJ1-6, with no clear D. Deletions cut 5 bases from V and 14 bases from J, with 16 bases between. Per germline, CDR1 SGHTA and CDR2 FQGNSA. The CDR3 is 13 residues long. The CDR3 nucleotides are TGTGCCAGCAGCCCGAAAGGCGGTCGGACCCTCCACTTT. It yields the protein CASSPKGGRTLHF.